These 6 T cell receptor beta chains share one sample of origin, sequenced in a study of T cell responses to AZD1222 COVID-19 vaccine. Libraries were prepared by immunoSEQ multiplex PCR; TCRdb keeps only in-frame clonotypes and omits some of them. The sample has over 95,000 clones; less than 85% are singletons. The material was peripheral blood, obtained 28 days after the second AZD1222 dose. The receptors come from an adult who received the AZD1222 COVID-19 vaccine.

This clone has just a few counts. V gene TRBV5-1 combines with J gene TRBJ2-3, with TRBD1 matching over 7 bases. The V gene's germline CDR1 is SGHRS and CDR2 YFSETQ. There are 15 residues in the CDR3. After removal of 0 bases from V and 0 bases from J, the junction contained 1 base not matched to a gene. The chain's CDR3 is CASSLDRGSTDTQYF. CDR3 nucleotide sequence: TGCGCCAGCAGCTTGGACAGGGGTAGCACAGATACGCAGTATTTT.

This clone was counted a single time. The chain couples TRBV27 to TRBJ1-3; D is ambiguous. V gave up 6 bases and J gave up 0 bases, with 9 bases separating them. CDR1 and CDR2 from the germline V gene are MNHEY and SMNVEV (reference sequence). This CDR3 spans 14 amino acids. CDR3 sequence (DNA): TGTGCCAGCAGGCTGGGGAACTCTGGAAACACCATATATTTT. Translation gives CASRLGNSGNTIYF.

V usage is TRBV6-5 and J usage is TRBJ1-4; no firm D call. The germline V and J ends were trimmed by 4 bases and 4 bases, with 13 bases remaining between them. CDR3 size: 15 residues. Germline assignment: CDR1 MNHEY and CDR2 SVGAGI. CDR3 amino acids: CASSSPGTHNEKLFF. Here the CDR3 DNA reads TGTGCCAGCAGTTCCCCAGGCACTCATAATGAAAAACTGTTTTTT.

This clone was counted once. This chain connects TRBV15 to TRBJ1-5; D gene unclear. The germline gives CDR1 LNHNV, CDR2 YYDKDF (reference sequence). Trimming cost V 3 bases and J 0 bases, with 15 bases left between them. The CDR3 has 17 amino acids. The CDR3 DNA reads as TGTGCCACCAGCAGCAAACCCGGAGGGATTAGCAATCAGCCCCAGCATTTT. It specifies CATSSKPGGISNQPQHF.

The V and J genes are TRBV29-1 and TRBJ2-5, with D perhaps matching TRBD2 (7 bases). V lost 6 bases, J lost 1 base, and 18 bases lay in between. CDR3 size: 15 residues. The germline CDR1 and CDR2 sequences are SQVTM and ANQGSEA. The chain's CDR3 is CSVRRGGGPQETQYF. The CDR3 nucleotides are TGCAGCGTCAGAAGGGGGGGAGGACCCCAAGAGACCCAGTACTTC.

Concerning this clone itself: The junction departs from germline at one end; a sequencing error may be responsible. The rearrangement links TRBV4-1 to TRBJ2-3; possibly TRBD2 for D (7 bases). CDR1 and CDR2 (germline): MGHRA, YSYEKL. CDR3 length equals 15 residues. The CDR3 loop reads CASTQNGGGADTQYF. DNA for the CDR3: TGCGCCAGCACCCAAAACGGAGGGGGGGCAGATACGCAGTATTTT.